The rows below give T cell receptor beta chains drawn from one sample of a study of shared clonotypes between healthy human individuals. Clones were read by immunoSEQ multiplex PCR, and TCRdb kept only the in-frame ones, dropping some. The sample has hundreds of thousands of clones, 95% to 98% seen once; the top ten hold around 0.3%. Sequenced sample: naive CD8+ T cells sorted from blood. The receptors here all came from a man aged 25 to 45 in good health. The CDR3 runs from the conserved cysteine through the conserved F or W. D genes are given only for firm matches.

V,J,D,CDR3,DNA
TRBV6-1,TRBJ2-7,TRBD1,CASSEARDRSYEQYF,TGTGCCAGCAGTGAAGCGCGGGACAGGTCTTACGAGCAGTACTTC
TRBV14,TRBJ2-7,.,CASSRLGERSYEQYF,TGTGCCAGCAGCCGCCTGGGAGAGAGGTCCTACGAGCAGTACTTC
TRBV14,TRBJ2-5,.,CASNRQAQETQYF,TGTGCCAGCAACCGACAGGCGCAAGAGACCCAGTACTTC
TRBV28,TRBJ2-5,.,CASSLGFEGETQYF,TGTGCCAGCAGTTTGGGCTTTGAGGGAGAGACCCAGTACTTC
TRBV29-1,TRBJ2-4,TRBD1,CSVWTGEAKNIQYF,TGCAGCGTTTGGACAGGGGAAGCCAAAAACATTCAGTACTTC
TRBV5-1,TRBJ2-7,TRBD2,CASSWGTSVYEQYF,TGCGCCAGCAGCTGGGGGACTAGCGTTTACGAGCAGTACTTC
TRBV18,TRBJ2-7,.,CASSPGSGYEQYF,TGTGCCAGCTCACCAGGGTCAGGATACGAGCAGTACTTC
TRBV7-9,TRBJ2-1,.,CASSLGWSDEQFF,TGTGCCAGCAGCTTAGGTTGGAGTGATGAGCAGTTCTTC
TRBV6-1,TRBJ2-7,.,CASNHRDNSYEQYF,TGTGCCAGCAACCACCGGGACAACTCCTACGAGCAGTACTTC
TRBV5-4,TRBJ2-1,.,CASSLRVSYNEQFF,TGTGCCAGCAGCCTTCGTGTTTCCTACAATGAGCAGTTCTTC
TRBV11-2,TRBJ2-5,.,CASSLAQQGMRETQYF,TGTGCCAGCAGCTTAGCGCAGCAGGGGATGAGGGAGACCCAGTACTTC
TRBV2,TRBJ2-7,.,CASSESYDGAYEQYF,TGTGCCAGCAGTGAAAGTTACGACGGCGCCTACGAGCAGTACTTC
TRBV6-6,TRBJ2-2,TRBD1,CASIGVGTGKPGELFF,TGTGCCAGCATTGGGGTTGGGACAGGGAAACCCGGGGAGCTGTTTTTT
TRBV9,TRBJ2-7,.,CASNSGGISSEQYF,TGTGCCAGCAATTCCGGCGGGATTTCGTCTGAGCAGTACTTC
TRBV6-6,TRBJ2-6,.,CASKAGLAGANVLTF,TGTGCCAGCAAGGCGGGCTTGGCTGGGGCCAACGTCCTGACTTTC
TRBV5-6,TRBJ2-2,.,CASSSELQGFAGELFF,TGTGCCAGCAGCTCAGAGTTACAGGGTTTCGCCGGGGAGCTGTTTTTT
TRBV6-6,TRBJ2-7,.,CASTLSQAYEQYF,TGTGCCAGCACCTTATCCCAAGCCTACGAGCAGTACTTC
TRBV4-3,TRBJ2-7,.,CASSPTLLGDEQYF,TGCGCCAGCAGCCCCACGTTACTTGGGGACGAGCAGTACTTC